This TCR beta chain is drawn from a study of T cells after yellow fever vaccination. Study-wide points: The secondary response was weaker but peaked faster, day 5 versus 15.

The CDR3 has 16 residues. The germline V gene encodes CDR1 MNHNS and CDR2 SASEGT. With 8 bases clipped from V and 0 bases from J, the junction kept 5 bases outside the gene matches. This clonotype was seen only a few times. Its antigen is as yet unknown. TCRdb called the 5' RACE reads again in MiXCR, with one record for every CDR3 protein. This sample has tens of thousands of distinct CDR3 sequences, with about 7.7% found just once. Sequenced here: CD8+ T cells sorted from PBMCs, sampled on the day of the yellow fever booster vaccination. V gene TRBV6-1 combines with J gene TRBJ2-1; 12 bases match TRBD2. This sequence originates from a man aged 30 to 45 who received the YFV17D yellow fever vaccine. The DNA of the CDR3 is TGTGCCAGCGGACTAGCGGGACCCAGCTCCTACAATGAGCAGTTCTTC. Translation: CASGLAGPSSYNEQFF.